These T cell receptor beta chains were read from a single sample in a study of blood T cell repertoires in COVID-19. Profiled with immunoSEQ multiplex PCR; TCRdb holds only in-frame clones, not every one. The data hold around 230,000 clones, with roughly four fifths observed a single time. The sequenced material came from PBMCs or T cells enriched from blood (not recorded which). Source of these receptors: a man aged 40-49 years who had recovered from COVID-19. Both conserved end residues are part of each CDR3. The D gene is left open where the match is weak. Expanded clones are given a class, and other clones once, few, many or no size at all.

d_gene: TRBD1; v_gene: TRBV29-1; abundance: .; j_gene: TRBJ2-7; CDR3nt: TGCAGCGTTCCCCATCCCGGGACAGGGGGCGAGCAGTACTTC; CDR3aa: CSVPHPGTGGEQYF
d_gene: TRBD1; v_gene: TRBV5-1; abundance: .; j_gene: TRBJ2-1; CDR3nt: TGCGCCAGCAGCTTAGACAGGGGTACCTACAATGAGCAGTTCTTC; CDR3aa: CASSLDRGTYNEQFF
d_gene: .; v_gene: TRBV30; abundance: .; j_gene: TRBJ1-1; CDR3nt: TGTGCCTGGAGAGCACAGGATCACACTGAAGCTTTCTTT; CDR3aa: CAWRAQDHTEAFF
d_gene: .; v_gene: TRBV7-6; abundance: few; j_gene: TRBJ1-5; CDR3nt: TGTGCCAGCAGCTCGGACAGTTTTAGCAATCAGCCCCAGCATTTT; CDR3aa: CASSSDSFSNQPQHF
d_gene: .; v_gene: TRBV21-1; abundance: few; j_gene: TRBJ1-1; CDR3nt: TGTGCCAGCAGCAAAGTTGGACAGACTGAAGCTTTCTTT; CDR3aa: CASSKVGQTEAFF
d_gene: TRBD2; v_gene: TRBV11-1; abundance: once; j_gene: TRBJ2-7; CDR3nt: TGTGCCAGCAGCTTCCGGGGGGCCTACGAGCAGTACTTC; CDR3aa: CASSFRGAYEQYF
d_gene: TRBD1; v_gene: TRBV24-1; abundance: .; j_gene: TRBJ1-2; CDR3nt: TGTGCCACCAGTGATTCCTTTTGGAGCGGTCAGGGGGTAGTCTACACCTTC; CDR3aa: CATSDSFWSGQGVVYTF
d_gene: TRBD2; v_gene: TRBV24-1; abundance: .; j_gene: TRBJ2-2; CDR3nt: TGTGCCACCCAGGGAGGGGCCGGGGAGCTGTTTTTT; CDR3aa: CATQGGAGELFF
d_gene: TRBD1; v_gene: TRBV7-8; abundance: .; j_gene: TRBJ1-2; CDR3nt: TGTGCCAGCAGCTGGACCGGGACAGGGTTTTTCGATGGCTACACCTTC; CDR3aa: CASSWTGTGFFDGYTF
d_gene: .; v_gene: TRBV29-1; abundance: .; j_gene: TRBJ2-1; CDR3nt: TGCAGCGTTGAAGATTATTTGTACAATGAGCAGTTCTTC; CDR3aa: CSVEDYLYNEQFF
d_gene: TRBD1; v_gene: TRBV5-1; abundance: few; j_gene: TRBJ1-2; CDR3nt: TGCGCCAGCGCAGTGCAGGGGGTGAATGGCTACACCTTC; CDR3aa: CASAVQGVNGYTF
d_gene: .; v_gene: TRBV12-3/TRBV12-4; abundance: .; j_gene: TRBJ1-2; CDR3nt: TGTGCCAGCAGCCTGACAGTAACGTATGGCTACACCTTC; CDR3aa: CASSLTVTYGYTF
d_gene: .; v_gene: TRBV25-1; abundance: once; j_gene: TRBJ1-1; CDR3nt: TGTGCCAGCAGTGATACCGGACAGAAAAACACTGAAGCTTTCTTT; CDR3aa: CASSDTGQKNTEAFF
d_gene: TRBD1; v_gene: TRBV5-1; abundance: once; j_gene: TRBJ2-1; CDR3nt: TGCGCCAGCAGCGAGCCGGGACAGGGGAATGAGCAGTTCTTC; CDR3aa: CASSEPGQGNEQFF
d_gene: .; v_gene: TRBV25-1; abundance: .; j_gene: TRBJ1-1; CDR3nt: TGTGCCAGCAGTGAGGGAGGTGAAGCTTTCTTT; CDR3aa: CASSEGGEAFF
d_gene: .; v_gene: TRBV2; abundance: .; j_gene: TRBJ2-2; CDR3nt: TGTGCCAGCAGTGAGAGGCAGGGGTGGACCGGGGAGCTGTTTTTT; CDR3aa: CASSERQGWTGELFF
d_gene: .; v_gene: TRBV5-1; abundance: .; j_gene: TRBJ2-2; CDR3nt: TGCGCCAGCAGCTTGGGGGAGAGAACCGGGGAGCTGTTTTTT; CDR3aa: CASSLGERTGELFF
d_gene: .; v_gene: TRBV30; abundance: .; j_gene: TRBJ2-3; CDR3nt: TGTGCCTGGAGGAGCGGACCGGGGATGGATACGCAGTATTTT; CDR3aa: CAWRSGPGMDTQYF
d_gene: TRBD1; v_gene: TRBV9; abundance: once; j_gene: TRBJ1-2; CDR3nt: TGTGCCAGCAGCCCCACAGGGGTTCAAGGCTACACCTTC; CDR3aa: CASSPTGVQGYTF
d_gene: TRBD1; v_gene: TRBV18; abundance: .; j_gene: TRBJ2-1; CDR3nt: TGTGCCAGCTCACGGGACAGGGACGATGAGCAGTTCTTC; CDR3aa: CASSRDRDDEQFF
d_gene: .; v_gene: TRBV27; abundance: .; j_gene: TRBJ1-3; CDR3nt: TGTGCCAGCAGGCGCGGACTCGGTTCTGGAAACACCATATATTTT; CDR3aa: CASRRGLGSGNTIYF
d_gene: .; v_gene: TRBV30; abundance: once; j_gene: TRBJ1-5; CDR3nt: TGTGCCTGGAGTCCGGACAAGTTTAGCAATCAGCCCCAGCATTTT; CDR3aa: CAWSPDKFSNQPQHF
d_gene: .; v_gene: TRBV6-5; abundance: few; j_gene: TRBJ1-2; CDR3nt: TGTGCCAGCAGTTCCCCGGAGAGAGCATATGGCTACACCTTC; CDR3aa: CASSSPERAYGYTF
d_gene: .; v_gene: TRBV19; abundance: .; j_gene: TRBJ1-1; CDR3nt: TGTGCCAGTAGTATGACGGGGAACACTGAAGCTTTCTTT; CDR3aa: CASSMTGNTEAFF
d_gene: TRBD2; v_gene: TRBV7-3; abundance: .; j_gene: TRBJ2-3; CDR3nt: TGTGCCAGCAGCCCCGGACTAGAAACAGATACGCAGTATTTT; CDR3aa: CASSPGLETDTQYF
d_gene: TRBD2; v_gene: TRBV5-5; abundance: .; j_gene: TRBJ2-2; CDR3nt: TGTGCCAGCAGCTTGGATGGGGGGGCGAACACCGGGGAGCTGTTTTTT; CDR3aa: CASSLDGGANTGELFF
d_gene: TRBD1; v_gene: TRBV3-1/TRBV3-2; abundance: .; j_gene: TRBJ1-3; CDR3nt: TGTGCCAGCAGCCAAAGACAGGGACCCTCTGGAAACACCATATATTTT; CDR3aa: CASSQRQGPSGNTIYF
d_gene: .; v_gene: TRBV3-1/TRBV3-2; abundance: .; j_gene: TRBJ2-7; CDR3nt: TGTGCCAGCAGCCAAGGGGTTTCGGAGAACCACGAGCAGTACTTC; CDR3aa: CASSQGVSENHEQYF
d_gene: TRBD1; v_gene: TRBV3-1/TRBV3-2; abundance: few; j_gene: TRBJ2-3; CDR3nt: TGTGCCAGCAGCCAAAGATGGGGACAGGGGCGCGGCACAGATACGCAGTATTTT; CDR3aa: CASSQRWGQGRGTDTQYF